This T cell receptor beta chain emerged from a study of PD-1 blockade in classical Hodgkin lymphoma. Study-level findings and limits: Newly diagnosed patients were said to have less baseline TCR diversity than healthy donors did. Partial responders and progressors had significantly lower baseline TCR diversity.

Using immunoSEQ multiplex PCR, the repertoire was profiled, and TCRdb retains in-frame clones only, with some absent. Of tens of thousands of clones detected, over 75% appear once; the ten largest clones hold approximately 15%. Autologous stem cell transplantation was followed by relapse in every patient, and brentuximab vedotin exposure varied. Classifying best responses yielded complete response, partial response or progressive disease. The CDR3 has 12 amino acids. Germline V gives CDR1 SNHLY, CDR2 FYNNEI. The V gene lost 8 bases and the J gene lost 0 bases, with 8 bases spanning the gap. About this clone: The antigen is undetermined.

The chain is built from TRBV2 and TRBJ2-7; D assignment may be TRBD1 or TRBD2 (6 bases each). The sequenced sample was peripheral blood mononuclear cells (PBMCs), obtained at baseline. The TCR originated in a human donor with classical Hodgkin lymphoma. CDR3 protein: CASRGPSYEQYF. In DNA form, the CDR3 reads TGTGCCAGCCGGGGGCCCTCCTACGAGCAGTACTTC.